This T cell receptor (beta chain) comes out of a study of T cell responses to AZD1222 COVID-19 vaccine. Findings and caveats of the study: The span of vaccine-associated CD4 TCRs extended across spike, with dominance at 160-218 and 743-854.

On this clone itself: Its cognate antigen is unknown.

The CDR3 length is 15 residues. Germline values: CDR1 SGHTS, CDR2 YDEGEE. V lost 0 bases and J lost 4, with 13 bases in between. Profiling relied on immunoSEQ multiplex PCR, and the TCRdb table lists in-frame clones only, not all of them. The sample carries 200,000 or so clones, 85% to 95% recorded once. Sequenced here: peripheral blood, sampled on day 0 of AZD1222 vaccination. V and J are TRBV5-8 and TRBJ1-1, with a tentative D call TRBD1 (6 bases). The clonotype originates from an adult in good health. The CDR3 coding sequence is TGTGCCAGCAGCTTGGGGCAGGGAGGGGGCACTGAAGCTTTCTTT. Translating gives CASSLGQGGGTEAFF.